Listed below are T cell receptor beta chains from one sample, sequenced in a study of CD8 T cells in ankylosing spondylitis. TCRdb recomputed calls from the 5' RACE reads with MiXCR, one row per CDR3 protein. This sample has about 360,000 distinct CDR3 sequences; about 20% occur once, and the top ten carry about an eighth. Material: blood, either unsorted or a sorted T cell fraction (not recorded which). Source of these receptors: a male donor with ankylosing spondylitis or in good health (not recorded which). CDR3s include the opening cysteine and the closing phenylalanine or tryptophan. The order of the fields is clone size, D gene, J gene, V gene, CDR3 protein, CDR3 DNA. D genes are given only for firm matches. Clone size is shown for a subset of rows, as once, few, many or a class of expanded clone.

- - TRBJ2-1 TRBV13 CASSLGRDGVEQFF TGTGCCAGCAGCTTAGGCCGGGATGGCGTTGAGCAGTTCTTC
- - TRBJ2-2 TRBV20-1 CSAPPQVRNTGELFF TGCAGTGCGCCCCCGCAAGTCCGGAACACCGGGGAGCTGTTTTTT
- TRBD1 TRBJ2-3 TRBV2 CASTPLPGQGTDTQYF TGTGCCAGCACCCCGCTCCCGGGACAGGGAACAGATACGCAGTATTTT
few TRBD1 TRBJ2-2 TRBV12-3/TRBV12-4 CASIGTGGFSNTGELFF TGTGCCAGCATCGGGACAGGGGGCTTCTCGAACACCGGGGAGCTGTTTTTT
- - TRBJ2-3 TRBV29-1 CSVEWWDTQYF TGCAGCGTTGAATGGTGGGATACGCAGTATTTT
few - TRBJ2-7 TRBV11-2 CASSLDMDNAEQYF TGTGCCAGCAGCTTAGATATGGACAACGCCGAGCAGTACTTC
- - TRBJ2-3 TRBV7-2 CASTPPLGSTDTQYF TGTGCCAGCACCCCTCCCCTCGGTAGCACAGATACGCAGTATTTT
- - TRBJ1-2 TRBV4-1 CASSQGPGPPLINYGYTF TGCGCCAGCAGCCAAGGACCGGGACCTCCTCTAATTAACTATGGCTACACCTTC
- TRBD2 TRBJ2-3 TRBV6-1 CASSTPTSGGGYTQYF TGTGCCAGCTCCACCCCGACTAGCGGGGGGGGATATACGCAGTATTTT
few TRBD2 TRBJ2-3 TRBV12-3/TRBV12-4 CASSLTSGVVDTQYF TGTGCCAGCAGTCTGACTAGCGGGGTAGTAGATACGCAGTATTTT
few - TRBJ2-1 TRBV11-2 CASSDAGDNEQFF TGTGCCAGCAGCGACGCAGGGGACAATGAGCAGTTCTTC
- - TRBJ1-2 TRBV12-3/TRBV12-4 CASSLYMGQGFVLANYGYTF TGTGCCAGCAGTTTATACATGGGTCAGGGGTTCGTTTTGGCTAACTATGGCTACACCTTC
- - TRBJ2-7 TRBV19 CASSIDEDRRYEQYF TGTGCCAGTAGTATAGATGAGGACCGCCGCTACGAGCAGTACTTC
- - TRBJ1-1 TRBV27 CASSLLFPMNTEAFF TGTGCCAGCAGTTTATTGTTCCCTATGAACACTGAAGCTTTCTTT
- TRBD2 TRBJ2-7 TRBV28 CASRLAGQPYEQYF TGTGCCAGCCGACTAGCGGGGCAACCCTACGAGCAGTACTTC
- TRBD1 TRBJ2-7 TRBV12-3/TRBV12-4 CASSGTGARGGEQYF TGTGCCAGCAGTGGGACAGGGGCCCGAGGAGGCGAGCAGTACTTC
- TRBD2 TRBJ2-1 TRBV5-1 CASSLEIAGGLADHQFF TGCGCCAGCAGCTTGGAAATAGCGGGGGGTCTGGCCGACCACCAGTTCTTC
- - TRBJ2-7 TRBV12-3/TRBV12-4 CASKQGFSYEQYF TGTGCCAGCAAGCAGGGCTTTTCCTACGAGCAGTACTTC
- TRBD2 TRBJ2-5 TRBV27 CASSSSGGEVQETQYF TGTGCCAGCAGTTCTAGCGGGGGTGAGGTTCAAGAGACCCAGTACTTC
few - TRBJ2-7 TRBV12-3/TRBV12-4 CASRGLRGYEQYF TGTGCCAGCAGGGGACTCAGGGGATACGAGCAGTACTTC
- - TRBJ2-1 TRBV30 CAWSQDINEQFF TGTGCCTGGAGCCAGGACATCAATGAGCAGTTCTTC
few TRBD1 TRBJ2-2 TRBV11-1 CASSLAWTGDISVNTGELFF TGTGCCAGCAGCTTAGCGTGGACAGGGGACATATCCGTGAACACCGGGGAGCTGTTTTTT
few - TRBJ2-7 TRBV27 CASSLARDKWYF TGTGCCAGCAGTTTAGCGCGGGATAAGTGGTACTTC
- TRBD2 TRBJ2-7 TRBV4-1 CASSQEAGDHSYEQYF TGCGCCAGCAGCCAAGAAGCGGGGGACCACTCCTACGAGCAGTACTTC
many - TRBJ2-5 TRBV11-2 CASISGRGAGETQYF TGTGCCAGCATCTCGGGTCGGGGGGCGGGAGAGACCCAGTACTTC
few TRBD2 TRBJ2-1 TRBV29-1 CSVPRGSGGSGEQFF TGCAGCGTTCCCCGGGGTAGCGGGGGTTCCGGTGAGCAGTTCTTC
- - TRBJ2-1 TRBV7-9 CASSLMQGNNEQFF TGTGCCAGCAGCCTGATGCAGGGGAACAATGAGCAGTTCTTC
- - TRBJ2-5 TRBV5-1 CASSLLNSQETQYF TGCGCCAGCAGCTTGCTTAACAGCCAAGAGACCCAGTACTTC
few TRBD1 TRBJ2-1 TRBV24-1 CATRTGGNEQFF TGTGCCACCCGGACAGGGGGCAATGAGCAGTTCTTC
- - TRBJ2-3 TRBV20-1 CSAPAVTPAHRTDTQYF TGCAGTGCTCCCGCCGTCACCCCAGCGCATCGCACAGATACGCAGTATTTT
- - TRBJ2-7 TRBV29-1 CSVVGVWSKGPYEQYF TGCAGCGTTGTTGGGGTCTGGAGTAAAGGGCCCTACGAGCAGTACTTC
few - TRBJ2-7 TRBV29-1 CSVDGVAGYEQYF TGCAGCGTTGATGGTGTTGCGGGCTACGAGCAGTACTTC
once - TRBJ2-7 TRBV4-2 CAISPGNPREQYF TGTGCCATCAGCCCCGGGAATCCGAGGGAGCAGTACTTC
- TRBD2 TRBJ2-3 TRBV12-3/TRBV12-4 CASSLVPVRLAGRPDTQYF TGTGCCAGCAGTTTGGTCCCTGTTAGACTAGCGGGGAGGCCAGATACGCAGTATTTT